A selection of T cell receptor beta chains follows, all from one sample in a study of cytomegalovirus exposure and HLA in healthy donors. Assay: immunoSEQ multiplex PCR; the TCRdb copy retains only in-frame clones and omits some. The data hold nearly 95,000 clones, with over 55% observed a single time. Sequenced: PBMCs. The receptor source for this set is a woman in her 30s in good health and CMV-seronegative. Each CDR3 is given with its conserved first and last residue. A D gene is named only where the DNA matches it firmly. Clone sizes are given selectively: once, few, many, or a class where the clone is expanded.

clone size	D gene	CDR3 length	V gene	J gene	CDR3 DNA	CDR3 protein
.	.	15	TRBV11-2	TRBJ1-3	TGTGCCAGCAGATATGGTGGAGCCTCTGGAAACACCATATATTTT	CASRYGGASGNTIYF
.	TRBD1	12	TRBV5-1	TRBJ2-7	TGCGCCAGCAGCTTGGCAGGGGGCGAGCAGTACTTC	CASSLAGGEQYF
few	TRBD1	15	TRBV5-8	TRBJ2-7	TGTGCCAGCAGCCGGAACAGGGGGCTACCGTACGAGCAGTACTTC	CASSRNRGLPYEQYF
.	.	14	TRBV9	TRBJ2-3	TGTGCCAGCACGGTGTTCCCTAGCACAGATACGCAGTATTTT	CASTVFPSTDTQYF
once	TRBD1	13	TRBV5-6	TRBJ1-1	TGTGCCAGCAGACCCACAGGGGGCACTGAAGCTTTCTTT	CASRPTGGTEAFF
.	TRBD2	15	TRBV30	TRBJ2-7	TGTGCCTGGAGTGTAGGGTCTAGCGGGGTCTACGAGCAGTACTTC	CAWSVGSSGVYEQYF
.	.	17	TRBV10-1	TRBJ2-2	TGCGCCAGCAGTGAAGTTAGGGGTTTCAAGAACACCGGGGAGCTGTTTTTT	CASSEVRGFKNTGELFF
.	TRBD1	12	TRBV30	TRBJ1-1	TGTGCCTGGAGTACCGGGACAGGGGAAGCTTTCTTT	CAWSTGTGEAFF
.	TRBD2	14	TRBV7-9	TRBJ2-5	TGTGCCAGCAGCATAACGGGGGGGCGGGAGACCCAGTACTTC	CASSITGGRETQYF
.	.	13	TRBV4-2	TRBJ1-2	TGTGCCAGCAGCCGAGGAGGGACCTATGGCTACACCTTC	CASSRGGTYGYTF
once	.	13	TRBV7-2	TRBJ1-3	TGTGCCAGCCGACCAGGGGCTGGAAACACCATATATTTT	CASRPGAGNTIYF
.	TRBD2	15	TRBV5-4	TRBJ2-5	TGTGCCAGCAGCTTGACTAGCGGGTTAGAAGAGACCCAGTACTTC	CASSLTSGLEETQYF
few	.	13	TRBV7-9	TRBJ1-2	TGTGCCAGCAGCCAGCAGGGAAACTATGGCTACACCTTC	CASSQQGNYGYTF
.	.	16	TRBV6-5	TRBJ1-1	TGTGCCAGCAGTTACTCGAATCAGGGGTCCTCGATGAGGGCTTTCTTT	CASSYSNQGSSMRAFF
few	.	11	TRBV19	TRBJ2-7	TGTGCCAGTAGTACTCACATGGCGCAGTACTTC	CASSTHMAQYF
.	.	14	TRBV6-5	TRBJ1-2	TGTGCCAGCAGGTCCGGGGGGTACGGCGATGGCTACACCTTC	CASRSGGYGDGYTF
.	.	13	TRBV28	TRBJ2-7	TGTGCCAGCAGTTCAGTAGACACCTACGAGCAGTACTTC	CASSSVDTYEQYF
.	.	15	TRBV27	TRBJ1-2	TGTGCCAGCAGCCGTCTAGCGGGGGCAGGGTATGGCTACACCTTC	CASSRLAGAGYGYTF
.	.	14	TRBV11-3	TRBJ2-3	TGTGCCAGCAGTTTAGCAGCGGAAACAGATACGCAGTATTTT	CASSLAAETDTQYF
.	TRBD1	12	TRBV2	TRBJ1-2	TGTGCCAGCTCGGACAGGGTATTTGGCTACACCTTC	CASSDRVFGYTF
few	TRBD1	14	TRBV5-5	TRBJ2-7	TGTGCCAGCAGACTACCCGGGACAGGGAACGGGCAGTACTTC	CASRLPGTGNGQYF
.	.	15	TRBV6-5	TRBJ1-2	TGTGCCACCCGCTTAGAGGCAGGGGCCCTTTATGGCTACACCTTC	CATRLEAGALYGYTF
.	TRBD1	16	TRBV28	TRBJ2-2	TGTGCCAGCAGTTTGATGGGACAGGGACTCACCGGGGAGCTGTTTTTT	CASSLMGQGLTGELFF
.	.	17	TRBV6-1	TRBJ1-4	TGTGCCAGCAGTGAGACAGGACCTGCCGTAGCTAATGAAAAACTGTTTTTT	CASSETGPAVANEKLFF
.	.	13	TRBV9	TRBJ1-1	TGTGCCAGCAGCACCTTTTCCGGGACTGAAGCTTTCTTT	CASSTFSGTEAFF